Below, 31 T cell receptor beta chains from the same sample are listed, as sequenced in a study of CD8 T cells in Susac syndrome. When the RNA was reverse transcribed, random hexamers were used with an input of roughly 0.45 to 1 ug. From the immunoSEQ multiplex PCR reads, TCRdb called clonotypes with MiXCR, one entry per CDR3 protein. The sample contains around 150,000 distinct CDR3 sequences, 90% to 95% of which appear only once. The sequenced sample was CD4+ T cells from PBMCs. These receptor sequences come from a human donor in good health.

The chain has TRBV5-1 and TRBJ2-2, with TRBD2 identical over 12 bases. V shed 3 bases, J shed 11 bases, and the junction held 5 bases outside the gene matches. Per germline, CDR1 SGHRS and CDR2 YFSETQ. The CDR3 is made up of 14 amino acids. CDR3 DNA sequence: TGCGCCAGCAGCTCCCCGACTAGCGGGGGCGAGCTGTTTTTT. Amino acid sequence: CASSSPTSGGELFF.

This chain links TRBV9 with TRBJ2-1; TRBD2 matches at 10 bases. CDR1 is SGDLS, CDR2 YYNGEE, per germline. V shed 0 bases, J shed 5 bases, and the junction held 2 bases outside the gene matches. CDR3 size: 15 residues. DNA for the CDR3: TGTGCCAGCAGCGTAGGCCTAGCGGGGGACAATGAGCAGTTCTTC. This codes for CASSVGLAGDNEQFF.

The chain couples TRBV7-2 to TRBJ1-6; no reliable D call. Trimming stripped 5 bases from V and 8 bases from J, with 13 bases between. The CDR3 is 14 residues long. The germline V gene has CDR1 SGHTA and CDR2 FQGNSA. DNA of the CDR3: TGTGCCAGCAGCCGCACGGATCCATATTCACCCCTCCACTTT. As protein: CASSRTDPYSPLHF. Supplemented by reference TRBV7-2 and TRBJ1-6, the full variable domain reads GAGVSQSPSNKVTEKGKDVELRCDPISGHTALYWYRQSLGQGLEFLIYFQGNSAPDKSGLPSDRFSAERTGGSVSTLTIQRTQQEDSAVYLCASSRTDPYSPLHFGNGTRLTVT.

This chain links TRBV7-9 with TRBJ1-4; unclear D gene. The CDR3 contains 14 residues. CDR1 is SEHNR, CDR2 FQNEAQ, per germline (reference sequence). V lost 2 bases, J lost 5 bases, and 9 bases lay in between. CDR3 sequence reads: CASSLFSGNEKLFF. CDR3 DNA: TGTGCCAGCAGCTTATTTTCGGGCAATGAAAAACTGTTTTTT.

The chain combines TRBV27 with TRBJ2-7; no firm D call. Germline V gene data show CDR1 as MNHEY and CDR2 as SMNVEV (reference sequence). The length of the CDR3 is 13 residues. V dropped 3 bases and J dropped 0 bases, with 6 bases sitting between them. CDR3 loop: CASSFKPSYEQYF. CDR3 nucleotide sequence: TGTGCCAGCAGTTTTAAACCCTCCTACGAGCAGTACTTC.

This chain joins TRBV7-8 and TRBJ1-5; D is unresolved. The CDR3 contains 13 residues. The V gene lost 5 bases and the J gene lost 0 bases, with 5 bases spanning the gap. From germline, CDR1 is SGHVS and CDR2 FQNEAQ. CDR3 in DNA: TGTGCCAGCAGCAGAGTTAGCAATCAGCCCCAGCATTTT. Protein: CASSRVSNQPQHF.

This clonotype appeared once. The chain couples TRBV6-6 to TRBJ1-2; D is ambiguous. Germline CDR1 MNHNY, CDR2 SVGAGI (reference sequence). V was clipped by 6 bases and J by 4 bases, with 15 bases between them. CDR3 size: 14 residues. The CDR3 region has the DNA TGTGCCAGCAGCCAACAAAACGTCCCCTATGGCTACACCTTC. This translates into CASSQQNVPYGYTF.

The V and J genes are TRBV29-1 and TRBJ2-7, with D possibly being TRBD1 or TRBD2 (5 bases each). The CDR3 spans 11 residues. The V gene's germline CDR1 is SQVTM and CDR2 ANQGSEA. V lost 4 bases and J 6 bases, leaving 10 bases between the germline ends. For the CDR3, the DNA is TGCAGCGTTGCCTGGGGGACCGAGCAGTACTTC. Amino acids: CSVAWGTEQYF.

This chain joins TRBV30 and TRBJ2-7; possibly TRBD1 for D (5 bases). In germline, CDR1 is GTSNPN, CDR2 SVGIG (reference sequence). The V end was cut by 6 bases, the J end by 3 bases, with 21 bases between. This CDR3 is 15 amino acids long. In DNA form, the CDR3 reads TGTGCCTGTAGCAGGAGAGAGTTAAGGGGCTACGAGCAGTACTTC. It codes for CACSRRELRGYEQYF.

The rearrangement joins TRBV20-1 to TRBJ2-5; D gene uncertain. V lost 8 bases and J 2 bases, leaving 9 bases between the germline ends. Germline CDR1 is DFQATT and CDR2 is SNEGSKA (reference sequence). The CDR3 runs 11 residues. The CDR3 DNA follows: TGCAGTACATCGTTTCAAGAGACCCAGTACTTC. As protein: CSTSFQETQYF.

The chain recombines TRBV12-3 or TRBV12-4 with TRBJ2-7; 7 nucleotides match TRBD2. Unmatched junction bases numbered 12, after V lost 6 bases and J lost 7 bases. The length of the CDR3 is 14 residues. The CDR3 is CASSRRGSEGEQYF. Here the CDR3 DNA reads TGTGCCAGCAGCAGGCGGGGGTCCGAGGGGGAGCAGTACTTC.

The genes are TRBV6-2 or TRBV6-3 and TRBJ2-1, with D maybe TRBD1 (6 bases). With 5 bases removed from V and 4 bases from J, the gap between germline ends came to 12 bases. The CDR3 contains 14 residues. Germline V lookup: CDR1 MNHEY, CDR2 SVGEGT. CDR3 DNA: TGTGCCAGCAGTCCCCGGACAGAATACAATGAGCAGTTCTTC. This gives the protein CASSPRTEYNEQFF.

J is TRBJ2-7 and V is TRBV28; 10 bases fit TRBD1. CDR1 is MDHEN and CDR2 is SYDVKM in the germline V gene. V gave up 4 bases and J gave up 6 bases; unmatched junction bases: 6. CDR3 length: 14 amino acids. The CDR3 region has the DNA TGTGCCAGCAGTTCGGGACAGGGGTGGGTCGAGCAGTACTTC. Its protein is CASSSGQGWVEQYF. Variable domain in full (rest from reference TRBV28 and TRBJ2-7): DVKVTQSSRYLVKRTGEKVFLECVQDMDHENMFWYRQDPGLGLRLIYFSYDVKMKEKGDIPEGYSVSREKKERFSLILESASTNQTSMYLCASSSGQGWVEQYFGPGTRLTVT.

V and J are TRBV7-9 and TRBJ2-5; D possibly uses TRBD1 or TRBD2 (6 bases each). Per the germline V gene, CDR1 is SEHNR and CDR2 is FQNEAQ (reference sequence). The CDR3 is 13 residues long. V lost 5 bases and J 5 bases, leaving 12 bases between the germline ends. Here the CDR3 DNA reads TGTGCCAGCAGCAAAGGGGGGCTGGAGACCCAGTACTTC. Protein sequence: CASSKGGLETQYF.

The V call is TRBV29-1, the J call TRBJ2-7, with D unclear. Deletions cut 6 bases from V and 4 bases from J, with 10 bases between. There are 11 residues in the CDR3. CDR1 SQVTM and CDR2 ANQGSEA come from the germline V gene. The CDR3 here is CSVSQSYEQYF. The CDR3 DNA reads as TGCAGCGTGAGTCAGTCTTACGAGCAGTACTTC.

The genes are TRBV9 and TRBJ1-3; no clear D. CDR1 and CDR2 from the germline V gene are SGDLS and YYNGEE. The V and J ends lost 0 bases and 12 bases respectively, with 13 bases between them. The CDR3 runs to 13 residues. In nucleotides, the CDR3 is TGTGCCAGCAGCGTAGATCGCGTGTCGCACATATATTTT. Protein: CASSVDRVSHIYF.

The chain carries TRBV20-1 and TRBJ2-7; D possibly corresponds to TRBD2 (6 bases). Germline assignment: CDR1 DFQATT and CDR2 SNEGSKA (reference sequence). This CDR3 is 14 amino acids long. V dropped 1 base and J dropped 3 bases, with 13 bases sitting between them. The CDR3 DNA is TGCAGTGCTAGAGGGGGTAAGGAGGGCTACGAGCAGTACTTC. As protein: CSARGGKEGYEQYF.

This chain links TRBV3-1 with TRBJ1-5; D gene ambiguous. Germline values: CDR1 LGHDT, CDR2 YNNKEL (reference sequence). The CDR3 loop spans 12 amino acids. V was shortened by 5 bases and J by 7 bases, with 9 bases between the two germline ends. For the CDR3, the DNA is TGTGCCAGCAGCAGGCTCGTGCAGCCCCAGCATTTT. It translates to CASSRLVQPQHF.

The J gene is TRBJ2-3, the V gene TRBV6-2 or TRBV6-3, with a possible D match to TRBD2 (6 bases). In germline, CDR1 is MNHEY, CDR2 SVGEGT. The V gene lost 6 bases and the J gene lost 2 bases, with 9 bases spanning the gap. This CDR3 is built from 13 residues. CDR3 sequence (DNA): TGTGCCAGCAGGCGGGACTCCACAGATACGCAGTATTTT. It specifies CASRRDSTDTQYF.

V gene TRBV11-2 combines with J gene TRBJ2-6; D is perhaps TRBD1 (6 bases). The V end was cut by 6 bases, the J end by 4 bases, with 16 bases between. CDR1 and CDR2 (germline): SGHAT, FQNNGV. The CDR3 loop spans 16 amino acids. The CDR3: CASRLGRGSGANVLTF. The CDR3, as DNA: TGTGCCAGCAGGCTTGGCAGGGGATCAGGGGCCAACGTCCTGACTTTC.

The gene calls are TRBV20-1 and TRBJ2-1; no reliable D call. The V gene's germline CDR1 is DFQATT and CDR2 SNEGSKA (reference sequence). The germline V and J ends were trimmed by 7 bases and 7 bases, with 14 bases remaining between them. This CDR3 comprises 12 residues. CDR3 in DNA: TGCAGTGGGTCCGAGGTGGGGAATGAGCAGTTCTTC. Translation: CSGSEVGNEQFF.

The CDR3 here is CASSLETEQFF. The CDR3 nucleotides read TGTGCCAGCAGCTTGGAGACTGAGCAGTTCTTC. This chain connects TRBV5-4 to TRBJ2-1; D gene unclear. V was clipped by 0 bases and J by 9 bases, with 4 bases between them. Germline CDR1 reads SGHNT; CDR2 reads YYREEE (reference sequence). The CDR3 totals 11 residues.

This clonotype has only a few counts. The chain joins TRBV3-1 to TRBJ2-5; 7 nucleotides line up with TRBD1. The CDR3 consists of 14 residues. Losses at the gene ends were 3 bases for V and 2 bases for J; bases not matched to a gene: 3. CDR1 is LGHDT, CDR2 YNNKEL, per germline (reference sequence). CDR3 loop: CASSHKTGQETQYF. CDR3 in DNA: TGTGCCAGCAGCCATAAGACAGGGCAAGAGACCCAGTACTTC.

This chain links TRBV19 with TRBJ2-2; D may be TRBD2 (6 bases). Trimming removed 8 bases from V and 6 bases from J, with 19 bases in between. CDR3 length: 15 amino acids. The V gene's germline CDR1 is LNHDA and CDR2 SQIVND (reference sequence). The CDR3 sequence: CASSRGGGESGELFF. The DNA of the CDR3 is TGTGCCAGTTCCCGGGGTGGCGGGGAGTCCGGGGAGCTGTTTTTT.

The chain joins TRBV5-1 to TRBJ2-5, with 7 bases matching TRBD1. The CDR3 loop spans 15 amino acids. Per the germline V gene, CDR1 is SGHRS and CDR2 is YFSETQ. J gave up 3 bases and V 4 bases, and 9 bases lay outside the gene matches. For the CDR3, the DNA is TGCGCCAGCAGCGCCGCCGGGACAGCAGAAGAGACCCAGTACTTC. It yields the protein CASSAAGTAEETQYF. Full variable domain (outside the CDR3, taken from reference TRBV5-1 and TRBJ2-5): KAGVTQTPRYLIKTRGQQVTLSCSPISGHRSVSWYQQTPGQGLQFLFEYFSETQRNKGNFPGRFSGRQFSNSRSEMNVSTLELGDSALYLCASSAAGTAEETQYFGPGTRLLVL.

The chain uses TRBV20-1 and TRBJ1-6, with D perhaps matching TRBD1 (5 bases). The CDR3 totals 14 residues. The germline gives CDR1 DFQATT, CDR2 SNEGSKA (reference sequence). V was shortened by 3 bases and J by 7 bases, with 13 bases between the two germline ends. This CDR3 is CSASNGARNSPLHF. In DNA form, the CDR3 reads TGCAGTGCTAGCAATGGGGCGAGGAATTCACCCCTCCACTTT.

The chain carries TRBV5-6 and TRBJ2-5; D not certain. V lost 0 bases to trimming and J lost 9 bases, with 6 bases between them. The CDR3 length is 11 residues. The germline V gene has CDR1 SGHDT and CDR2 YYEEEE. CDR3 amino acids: CASSLAEAQYF. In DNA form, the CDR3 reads TGTGCCAGCAGCTTGGCTGAGGCCCAGTACTTC.

The CDR3 reads CSVEERHRATDTQYF. CDR3 DNA: TGCAGCGTTGAAGAGAGGCACAGGGCCACAGATACGCAGTATTTT. The chain carries TRBV29-1 and TRBJ2-3, with D perhaps TRBD1 (6 bases). V gave up 0 bases and J gave up 2 bases, with 12 bases separating them. The germline V gene has CDR1 SQVTM and CDR2 ANQGSEA. The length of the CDR3 is 15 residues.

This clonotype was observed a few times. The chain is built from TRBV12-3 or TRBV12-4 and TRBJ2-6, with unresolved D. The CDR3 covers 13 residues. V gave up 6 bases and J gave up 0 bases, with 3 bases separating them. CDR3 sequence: CASRDSGANVLTF. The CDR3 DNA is TGTGCCAGCAGGGACTCTGGGGCCAACGTCCTGACTTTC.

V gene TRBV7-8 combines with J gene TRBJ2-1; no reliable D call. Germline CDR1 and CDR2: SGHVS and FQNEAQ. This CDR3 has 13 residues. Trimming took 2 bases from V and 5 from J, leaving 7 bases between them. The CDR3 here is CASSLTLDNEQFF. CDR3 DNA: TGTGCCAGCAGCTTAACACTCGACAATGAGCAGTTCTTC.

DNA for the CDR3: TGTGCCACCAGCAGAGACGGGACAGGGAGTGGCGCTTTCTTT. Its protein product is CATSRDGTGSGAFF. The gene calls are TRBV15 and TRBJ1-1; TRBD1 matches at 9 bases. Germline V CDR1 and CDR2: LNHNV, YYDKDF (reference sequence). Germline trimming cut 0 bases from V and 11 bases from J; bases unmatched to any gene: 7. The CDR3 spans 14 residues.